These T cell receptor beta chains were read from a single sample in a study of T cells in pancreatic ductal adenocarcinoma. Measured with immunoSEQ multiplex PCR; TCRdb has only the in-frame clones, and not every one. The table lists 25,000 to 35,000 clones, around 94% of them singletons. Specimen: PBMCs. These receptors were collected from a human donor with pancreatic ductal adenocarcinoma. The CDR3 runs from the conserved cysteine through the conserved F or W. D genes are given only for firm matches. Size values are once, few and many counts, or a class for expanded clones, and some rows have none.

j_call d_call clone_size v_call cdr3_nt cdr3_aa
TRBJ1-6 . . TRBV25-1 TGTGCCAGCAGTGCTACAGGGCCTTATAATTCACCCCTCCACTTT CASSATGPYNSPLHF
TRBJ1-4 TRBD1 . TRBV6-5 TGTGCCAGCAGTGACAGGGTGGCTAATGAAAAACTGTTTTTT CASSDRVANEKLFF
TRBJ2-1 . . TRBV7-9 TGTGCCAGCCGCGGTGGCCCGTACAATGAGCAGTTCTTC CASRGGPYNEQFF
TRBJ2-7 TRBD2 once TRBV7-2 TGTGCCAGCAGTTTCACCGGGACTAGCGGTTACGAGCAGTACTTC CASSFTGTSGYEQYF
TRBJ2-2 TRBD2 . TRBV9 TGTGCCAGCAGCGTAGTCCCGGGACTACAGAACACCGGGGAGCTGTTTTTT CASSVVPGLQNTGELFF
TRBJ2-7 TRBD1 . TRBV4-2 TGTGCCAGCAGCCAAGAAAGTGCGGGACAGGGCCTCTCCGAGCAGTACTTC CASSQESAGQGLSEQYF
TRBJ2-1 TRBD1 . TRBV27 TGTGCCAGCAGTTTAGGGACAGGGGACAATGAGCAGTTCTTC CASSLGTGDNEQFF
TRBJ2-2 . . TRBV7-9 TGTGCCAGCAGCACTCCCTTGGGGGACACCCTGGCGAACACCGGGGAGCTGTTTTTT CASSTPLGDTLANTGELFF
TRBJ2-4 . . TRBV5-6 TGTGCCAGCAGCTCGGATACTGGGGCGCTAGCCAAAAACATTCAGTACTTC CASSSDTGALAKNIQYF
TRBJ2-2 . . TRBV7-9 TGTGCCAGCAGCTCCCGGGACGCTGTCACCGGGGAGCTGTTTTTT CASSSRDAVTGELFF
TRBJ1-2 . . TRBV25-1 TGTGCCAGCAGTGAATACACAGACGTCTATGGCTACACCTTC CASSEYTDVYGYTF
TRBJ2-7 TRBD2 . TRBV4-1 TGCGCCAGCAGCCAGACCCGGGGGGGGGAGCAGTACTTC CASSQTRGGEQYF
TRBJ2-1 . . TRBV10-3 TGTGCCATCAGTGAATCTCAGGGGAACTCCTACAATGAGCAGTTCTTC CAISESQGNSYNEQFF
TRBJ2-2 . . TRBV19 TGTGCCAGTAGTCGAACCTTCACCGGGGAGCTGTTTTTT CASSRTFTGELFF
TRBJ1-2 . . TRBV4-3 TGCGCCAGCAGCCAAGACGGGGCAGGAGGGTGGGGATATGGCTACACCTTC CASSQDGAGGWGYGYTF
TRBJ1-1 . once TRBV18 TGTGCCAGCTCCCCATCGGAGGGGCTCACTGAAGCTTTCTTT CASSPSEGLTEAFF
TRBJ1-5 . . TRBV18 TGTGCCAGCTCACCCGACAGAGGAAGTCAGCCCCAGCATTTT CASSPDRGSQPQHF
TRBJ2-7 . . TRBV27 TGTGCCAGCGCCGGGACACCGTACGAGCAGTACTTC CASAGTPYEQYF
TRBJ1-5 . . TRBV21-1 TGTGCCAGCAGCAAAGTTGCAGGGGAAAGCAATCAGCCCCAGCATTTT CASSKVAGESNQPQHF
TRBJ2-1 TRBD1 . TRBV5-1 TGCGCCAGCAGCTTGCAGGGACAGGGAACCTACAATGAGCAGTTCTTC CASSLQGQGTYNEQFF
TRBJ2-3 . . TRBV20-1 TGCAGTGCTAGATGGGGTGATACGCAGTATTTT CSARWGDTQYF
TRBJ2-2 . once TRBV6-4 TGTGCCAGCCGCGAGCACACTAACACCGGGGAGCTGTTTTTT CASREHTNTGELFF
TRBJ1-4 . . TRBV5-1 TGCGCCAGCAGCTTGGACAACGGGGATGAAAAACTGTTTTTT CASSLDNGDEKLFF
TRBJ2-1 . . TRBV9 TGTGCCAGCAGCGTAGAAGTAGGCTCCTACAATGAGCAGTTCTTC CASSVEVGSYNEQFF
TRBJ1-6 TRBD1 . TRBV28 TGTGCCAGCAGTTTTGGGGGACAGGGCGGGTCACCCCTCCACTTT CASSFGGQGGSPLHF
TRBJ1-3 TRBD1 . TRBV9 TGTGCCAGCAGCGGATCCGGGACAGGGGAAAAGGCTGGAAACACCATATATTTT CASSGSGTGEKAGNTIYF
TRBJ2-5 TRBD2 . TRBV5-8 TGTGCCAGCAGCTTGGAGGCTAGCGGGGGCCAGACCCAGTACTTC CASSLEASGGQTQYF
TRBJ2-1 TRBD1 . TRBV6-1 TGTGCCAGCAGTGAAGCGGTCGGACAGGCTGTTAGGAATGAGCAGTTCTTC CASSEAVGQAVRNEQFF
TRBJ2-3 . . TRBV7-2 TGTGCCAGCAGCTTCCTCAGGGGGCGGGGGTACACAGATACGCAGTATTTT CASSFLRGRGYTDTQYF
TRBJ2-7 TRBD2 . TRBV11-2 TGTGCCAGCACGTCGACTAGCGGGGGAACCTACGAGCAGTACTTC CASTSTSGGTYEQYF
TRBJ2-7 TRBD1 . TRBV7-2 TGTGCCAGCAGCCGGGACAGGGTCAACGAGCAGTACTTC CASSRDRVNEQYF
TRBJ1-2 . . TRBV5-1 TGCGCCAGCAGCTTGTCCCTTGCCTCTAACTATGGCTACACCTTC CASSLSLASNYGYTF
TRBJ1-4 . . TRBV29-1 TGCAGCGTTGAAGAACGGGGAACAGGCGTTGGGGAAAAACTGTTTTTT CSVEERGTGVGEKLFF
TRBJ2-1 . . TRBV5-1 TGCGCCAGCAGCTTGGGTGGGTTGCGCTCCTACAATGAGCAGTTCTTC CASSLGGLRSYNEQFF
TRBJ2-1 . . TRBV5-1 TGCGCCAGCCTCCCGGAGACGACGTCCTACAATGAGCAGTTCTTC CASLPETTSYNEQFF